This is a list of T cell receptor beta chains from one sample in a study of T cells in Graves' hyperthyroidism and ophthalmopathy. TCRdb used MiXCR to reprocess the multiplex PCR reads, holding one entry per CDR3 protein. Among about 840,000 distinct CDR3 sequences listed, around 39% were seen once. Source material: blood. The receptors were sampled from a young man with Graves' hyperthyroidism. Each CDR3 is given without its conserved first and last residue. The D gene is left open where the match is weak.

TRBJ1-1 TRBD1 TRBV29-1 SVTGGVTEAF
TRBJ1-2 . TRBV5-1 ASSRVFDTGYT
TRBJ2-5 TRBD2 TRBV7-9 AGTLAGGTGETQY
TRBJ1-5 TRBD1 TRBV5-5 ASSFSGTGAPPPQH
TRBJ1-6 TRBD1 TRBV19 ASSIRDRGSPLH
TRBJ1-1 . TRBV20-1 SARDRKSAMNTEAF
TRBJ1-5 . TRBV19 ASSRGEGANQPQH
TRBJ2-7 TRBD1 TRBV25-1 ARWDSAYEQY
TRBJ2-2 TRBD1 TRBV7-8 ASSQPDRAFTGELF
TRBJ1-5 TRBD1 TRBV2 ASSLTTGGLNQPQH
TRBJ2-7 TRBD2 TRBV4-3 ASSQESGAPYEQY
TRBJ2-5 TRBD2 TRBV11-2 ASSWGTSGSQETQY
TRBJ1-5 . TRBV29-1 SEGPGSNQPQH
TRBJ2-3 TRBD2 TRBV7-9 ASRSRGSPTDTQY
TRBJ2-7 TRBD2 TRBV28 ASSLREVSYEQY
TRBJ2-2 TRBD2 TRBV19 ASSITSGAGEPF
TRBJ2-7 . TRBV4-3 ASSQEYRNPEQY
TRBJ2-2 TRBD1 TRBV19 ASSQQGGTGELF
TRBJ1-1 . TRBV9 ASSVGAADTEAF
TRBJ1-5 TRBD1 TRBV7-9 ASSLAGKGQQETQH
TRBJ1-1 . TRBV7-6 ASSWGPPGGTEAF
TRBJ2-5 . TRBV7-8 ASSLDSGTGRETQY
TRBJ2-7 . TRBV7-2 ASSSRVHEQY
TRBJ2-6 . TRBV7-9 ASSRDGGLGANVLT
TRBJ2-7 . TRBV7-9 ASSSGCIYEQY
TRBJ2-7 . TRBV5-1 ASSYSLGAYEQY
TRBJ1-1 TRBD1 TRBV11-1 ASSLVGTAYEAF
TRBJ1-2 TRBD1 TRBV7-9 ASSRGGANTEA
TRBJ2-7 TRBD1 TRBV6-5 ASSYSGTGG
TRBJ2-2 TRBD2 TRBV12-3/TRBV12-4 ASRGGYGELF
TRBJ1-5 . TRBV2 ASSRDPGDQPQH
TRBJ2-7 TRBD2 TRBV2 ASEGGGSYEQY
TRBJ1-1 . TRBV19 ATGGVTEAF
TRBJ2-7 . TRBV19 ANRSSLDEQY
TRBJ1-1 TRBD1 TRBV7-3 ASSQETGANTEAF
TRBJ1-1 . TRBV2 ASSEGAQNTEAF
TRBJ2-2 . TRBV6-1 ASSEVGQNTGELF
TRBJ1-4 TRBD1 TRBV6-5 ASSNADREWGEKLF
TRBJ1-3 . TRBV29-1 SVGEGRASAGNTIY
TRBJ2-7 . TRBV20-1 SARAPRGGTEQY
TRBJ1-5 . TRBV6-1 ASRNRAQRFNQPQH
TRBJ2-7 . TRBV9 ASSVGTEALSYEQY
TRBJ2-7 . TRBV10-3 AITPTASSYEQY
TRBJ2-6 TRBD2 TRBV2 ASSPRGAGANVLT
TRBJ1-1 TRBD1 TRBV5-6 ASRRDRLNTEAF
TRBJ1-1 TRBD1 TRBV20-1 SAGKGAMNTEAF
TRBJ2-7 . TRBV10-3 ASSYLGSYEQY
TRBJ2-7 TRBD1 TRBV7-2 ASSPQPGQGINEQY
TRBJ1-4 TRBD1 TRBV20-1 AWRSGQHEKLF
TRBJ1-1 . TRBV29-1 SVRDWNTEAF
TRBJ1-6 . TRBV15 ATSRDQDSPLH
TRBJ2-7 . TRBV29-1 SVEDGNYEQY
TRBJ2-7 TRBD1 TRBV9 ASSVQTGDEQY
TRBJ2-1 TRBD2 TRBV29-1 SVVTAGRNEQF
TRBJ1-2 TRBD1 TRBV2 ASSDPGQWGYT
TRBJ2-2 . TRBV29-1 SVVRGRGELF